The 27 T cell receptor beta chains listed next were all sequenced from one sample in a study of a mutant IDH1 vaccine in newly diagnosed glioma. Their specific antigens are unknown. Method: immunoSEQ multiplex PCR; TCRdb's copy keeps in-frame clones and lacks some. The sample lists around 32,000 clones, roughly 80% occurring once. The time point denotes: week 35, safety follow-up. A single vaccine dose contained 300 ug of mutant IDH1 20-mer peptide, and topical imiquimod was used with it. The specimen was PBMCs, collected from a glioma patient whose treatment included an IDH1 peptide vaccine. The receptor source for this set is a woman between 18 and 29 years old with glioma.

The gene calls are TRBV13 and TRBJ2-5; no clear D gene. Germline CDR1 reads PRHDT; CDR2 reads FYEKMQ (reference sequence). The ends were cut back, 5 bases at V and 0 bases at J, with 10 bases in the middle. The CDR3 runs to 14 residues. DNA of the CDR3: TGTGCCAGCAGCCCGACGGTGTACCAAGAGACCCAGTACTTC. This codes for CASSPTVYQETQYF.

This clone was counted a few times. The rearrangement joins TRBV7-2 to TRBJ2-5; the match to TRBD2 covers 8 bases. CDR1 is SGHTA, CDR2 FQGNSA, per germline. CDR3 size: 15 residues. The ends lost 2 bases at V and 5 bases at J; junction bases unmatched: 7. CDR3 sequence reads: CASSLSRGAWETQYF. The CDR3, as DNA: TGTGCCAGCAGCTTATCGCGGGGGGCCTGGGAGACCCAGTACTTC.

The V gene is TRBV7-9, the J gene TRBJ2-5; 14 bases are a match to TRBD2. The CDR3 contains 16 residues. V was pared by 3 bases and J by 5 bases, with 5 bases of the junction left unmatched. The germline V gene has CDR1 SEHNR and CDR2 FQNEAQ (reference sequence). The CDR3 loop reads CASSLGLAGVLETQYF. The CDR3 DNA is TGTGCCAGCAGCTTGGGACTAGCGGGAGTTTTGGAGACCCAGTACTTC.

The chain links TRBV5-1 to TRBJ2-5; D remains unclear. This CDR3 region has 13 residues. CDR1 is SGHRS and CDR2 is YFSETQ in the germline V gene. Trimming stripped 4 bases from V and 5 bases from J, with 12 bases between. The CDR3 DNA sequence: TGCGCCAGCAGCCCGACGCGGCCGGAGACCCAGTACTTC. Its protein is CASSPTRPETQYF.

The chain couples TRBV7-9 to TRBJ2-7, with unresolved D. Germline CDR1 reads SEHNR; CDR2 reads FQNEAQ (reference sequence). The CDR3 length is 16 residues. V lost 2 bases and J 0 bases, leaving 14 bases between the germline ends. The CDR3 loop reads CASSLSTSVTSYEQYF. DNA for the CDR3: TGTGCCAGCAGCTTAAGTACCAGCGTCACCTCCTACGAGCAGTACTTC.

The rearrangement links TRBV5-1 to TRBJ1-1; a weak D match, TRBD1 (6 bases). CDR1 and CDR2 (germline): SGHRS, YFSETQ. This CDR3 is 13 amino acids long. V lost 3 bases and J 2 bases, leaving 8 bases between the germline ends. Here the CDR3 reads CASSSDSNTEAFF. CDR3 nucleotides: TGCGCCAGCAGCTCGGACAGCAACACTGAAGCTTTCTTT. The full variable domain, its missing parts supplied by reference TRBV5-1 and TRBJ1-1, is KAGVTQTPRYLIKTRGQQVTLSCSPISGHRSVSWYQQTPGQGLQFLFEYFSETQRNKGNFPGRFSGRQFSNSRSEMNVSTLELGDSALYLCASSSDSNTEAFFGQGTRLTVV.

The gene calls are TRBV6-5 and TRBJ1-2, with 8 nucleotides matching TRBD1. The germline V gene encodes CDR1 MNHEY and CDR2 SVGAGI. The CDR3 consists of 15 residues. Germline trimming cut 0 bases from V and 2 bases from J; bases unmatched to any gene: 2. CDR3 sequence (DNA): TGTGCCAGCAGTTACTCTCGACAGGGGAACTATGGCTACACCTTC. Translated, it gives CASSYSRQGNYGYTF.

This clone was seen only a few times. The chain links TRBV21-1 to TRBJ1-4. TRBV21-1 is described as a pseudogene. CDR3 length: 17 amino acids. The CDR3 reads CASSKARITGRGEKLFF. The CDR3 DNA sequence: TGTGCCAGCAGCAAAGCGCGCATCACAGGGCGGGGTGAAAAACTGTTTTTT.

J is TRBJ2-7 and V is TRBV13, with 7 nucleotides matching TRBD1. Germline CDR1 is PRHDT and CDR2 is FYEKMQ (reference sequence). V gave up 4 bases and J gave up 0 bases; unmatched junction bases: 3. The CDR3 runs to 14 residues. The CDR3 spells CASSSRQGSYEQYF. For the CDR3, the DNA is TGTGCCAGCAGCTCCCGACAGGGCTCCTACGAGCAGTACTTC.

The chain is built from TRBV5-4 and TRBJ1-2; TRBD1 aligns across 7 bases. Germline CDR1 SGHNT, CDR2 YYREEE (reference sequence). The V and J ends lost 5 bases and 2 bases, in that order; junction bases with no gene match: 9. This CDR3 comprises 15 residues. As DNA, the CDR3 is TGTGCCAGCAGTTACAGGGGACCAGCAAACTATGGCTACACCTTC. Protein sequence: CASSYRGPANYGYTF.

J is TRBJ1-2 and V is TRBV28; TRBD1 agrees at 9 bases. Germline lookup yields CDR1 MDHEN and CDR2 SYDVKM. The CDR3 has 15 amino acids. Trimming at V came to 5 bases and at J to 8 bases, leaving 12 bases not matched to a gene. The CDR3, as DNA: TGTGCCAGCAGTCCTCAGGGACAGGGCGATCGGGGCTACACCTTC. Amino acids: CASSPQGQGDRGYTF.

The V and J genes are TRBV7-2 and TRBJ1-1, with D tentatively TRBD1 (6 bases). V gave up 5 bases and J gave up 0 bases, with 10 bases separating them. This CDR3 comprises 14 residues. The V gene's germline CDR1 is SGHTA and CDR2 FQGNSA. CDR3 nucleotide sequence: TGTGCCAGCAGCCTGGACAGACTGAACACTGAAGCTTTCTTT. Its protein is CASSLDRLNTEAFF.

The chain has TRBV5-4 and TRBJ2-3; D is unclear. The CDR3 covers 14 residues. V lost 3 bases and J 4 bases, leaving 12 bases between the germline ends. Looked up from germline, CDR1 is SGHNT and CDR2 is YYREEE (reference sequence). CDR3 coding DNA: TGTGCCAGCAGCTCCTTTGGTGAGGCAGATACGCAGTATTTT. This encodes CASSSFGEADTQYF.

The V call is TRBV18, the J call TRBJ1-6, with a possible D match to TRBD1 (6 bases). This CDR3 comprises 17 residues. Germline V gives CDR1 KGHSH, CDR2 LQKENI. Deletions cut 1 base from V and 7 bases from J, with 17 bases between. The CDR3 region is CASSPQFGDTSNSPLHF. CDR3 nucleotides: TGTGCCAGCTCACCACAGTTCGGGGACACGTCCAATTCACCCCTCCACTTT. The full variable domain, in which reference TRBV18 and TRBJ1-6 provide the parts outside the CDR3, is NAGVMQNPRHLVRRRGQEARLRCSPMKGHSHVYWYRQLPEEGLKFMVYLQKENIIDESGMPKERFSAEFPKEGPSILRIQQVVRGDSAAYFCASSPQFGDTSNSPLHFGNGTRLTVT.

This clone was recorded once. The rearrangement uses TRBV10-3 and TRBJ2-7; 7 bases map to TRBD1. The V gene end was trimmed by 0 bases and the J gene end by 3 bases; junction bases not matched to a gene: 11. The germline CDR1 and CDR2 sequences are ENHRY and SYGVKD. The CDR3 sequence is 17 residues long. CDR3: CAISESRQGPRNYEQYF. CDR3 nucleotides: TGTGCCATCAGTGAGTCTAGACAGGGCCCTAGGAACTACGAGCAGTACTTC.

This chain links TRBV2 with TRBJ2-7; maybe TRBD1 (5 bases). This CDR3 spans 15 amino acids. Germline V CDR1 and CDR2: SNHLY, FYNNEI. Trimming removed 4 bases at V and 2 bases at J, with 15 bases between. The DNA for the CDR3 is TGTGCCAGCAGTGGCCAGGGCCCTACCCCCTACGAGCAGTACTTC. Translation gives CASSGQGPTPYEQYF.

The sample holds a few counts of this clone. The chain carries TRBV19 and TRBJ1-1; D remains ambiguous. The CDR3 has 15 residues. Germline V CDR1 and CDR2: LNHDA, SQIVND (reference sequence). The ends were cut back, 1 base at V and 0 bases at J, with 9 bases in the middle. The CDR3 DNA reads as TGTGCCAGTAGTATAGGCGAGATCATGAACACTGAAGCTTTCTTT. Its protein product is CASSIGEIMNTEAFF.

The chain has TRBV7-2 and TRBJ1-5; a weak D match, TRBD1 (6 bases). This CDR3 region has 18 residues. CDR1 and CDR2 from the germline V gene are SGHTA and FQGNSA. V dropped 3 bases and J dropped 6 bases, with 24 bases sitting between them. CDR3 loop: CASSLWGALGAGVQPQHF. The CDR3 region has the DNA TGTGCCAGCAGCTTGTGGGGTGCATTGGGGGCAGGGGTTCAGCCCCAGCATTTT.

This clone has just a few counts. The chain is built from TRBV7-2 and TRBJ2-5, with D possibly being TRBD2 (6 bases). The CDR3 runs 15 residues. Germline V gene sequence: CDR1 SGHTA, CDR2 FQGNSA. The ends were cut back, 4 bases at V and 4 bases at J, with 16 bases in the middle. CDR3 nucleotide sequence: TGTGCCAGCAGCTCGTTGGGACTGTCGGGAGAGACCCAGTACTTC. Translation gives CASSSLGLSGETQYF. Filled out from reference TRBV7-2 and TRBJ2-5, the complete variable domain reads GAGVSQSPSNKVTEKGKDVELRCDPISGHTALYWYRQSLGQGLEFLIYFQGNSAPDKSGLPSDRFSAERTGGSVSTLTIQRTQQEDSAVYLCASSSLGLSGETQYFGPGTRLLVL.

This clone was seen a few times. The chain carries TRBV5-4 and TRBJ1-1, with 9 nucleotides matching TRBD1. After removal of 4 bases from V and 3 bases from J, the junction contained 7 bases not matched to a gene. Germline CDR1 SGHNT, CDR2 YYREEE (reference sequence). This CDR3 is built from 15 residues. Here the CDR3 reads CASSGAQGAYTEAFF. In nucleotides, the CDR3 is TGTGCCAGCAGCGGAGCACAGGGGGCGTACACTGAAGCTTTCTTT. Complete variable domain (other parts from reference TRBV5-4 and TRBJ1-1): ETGVTQSPTHLIKTRGQQVTLRCSSQSGHNTVSWYQQALGQGPQFIFQYYREEENGRGNFPPRFSGLQFPNYSSELNVNALELDDSALYLCASSGAQGAYTEAFFGQGTRLTVV.

Turning to this clone: One end of the junction is discordant with germline, which a read error may explain. The gene calls are TRBV10-3 and TRBJ2-4; no reliable D call. This CDR3 contains 12 residues. In germline, CDR1 is ENHRY, CDR2 SYGVKD. In DNA form, the CDR3 reads TGTGCCATCAAAGGAGCCGAAAACATTCAGTACTTC. It codes for CAIKGAENIQYF.

This clone was counted a few times. CDR3 region: CASTWLLGQGVNTIYF. CDR3 in DNA: TGTGCCAGCACCTGGCTTTTGGGACAGGGGGTGAACACCATATATTTT. The chain carries TRBV5-8 and TRBJ1-3, with 11 bases fitting TRBD1. The CDR3 extends over 16 amino acids. Germline loops: CDR1 SGHTS, CDR2 YDEGEE. V lost 6 bases to trimming and J lost 7 bases; unmatched junction nucleotides: 12.

The chain employs TRBV4-1 and TRBJ2-1; TRBD2 agrees at 9 bases. The germline gives CDR1 MGHRA, CDR2 YSYEKL. V was pared by 1 base and J by 2 bases, with 3 bases of the junction left unmatched. The CDR3 sequence is 16 residues long. CDR3 in amino acids: CASSQAVAGAYNEQFF. The CDR3 coding sequence is TGCGCCAGCAGCCAAGCGGTAGCGGGAGCCTACAATGAGCAGTTCTTC.

The gene calls are TRBV20-1 and TRBJ2-1; no clear D gene. V lost 6 bases to trimming and J lost 10 bases, with 10 bases between them. The CDR3 totals 10 residues. CDR1 DFQATT and CDR2 SNEGSKA come from the germline V gene (reference sequence). The CDR3 is CSASDGEQFF. CDR3 nucleotides: TGCAGTGCAAGTGACGGAGAGCAGTTCTTC.

The chain links TRBV7-9 to TRBJ2-1, with TRBD2 matching over 14 bases. The CDR3 sequence is 17 residues long. Germline V gene data show CDR1 as SEHNR and CDR2 as FQNEAQ (reference sequence). The ends lost 1 base at V and 7 bases at J; junction bases unmatched: 6. The CDR3 DNA reads as TGTGCCAGCAGCTTAGGCAGACTAGCGGGGGGGCAAAATGAGCAGTTCTTC. It translates to CASSLGRLAGGQNEQFF.

The rearrangement uses TRBV29-1 and TRBJ2-1; 8 positions match TRBD1. The CDR3 contains 16 residues. Per germline, CDR1 SQVTM and CDR2 ANQGSEA. The ends lost 4 bases at V and 7 bases at J; junction bases unmatched: 15. This CDR3 reads CSVGNFGQGRENEQFF. The DNA of the CDR3 is TGCAGCGTTGGTAATTTTGGACAGGGTAGGGAAAATGAGCAGTTCTTC.

This sequence joins TRBV7-6 and TRBJ2-7, with 10 bases aligning to TRBD2. Trimming removed 5 bases from V and 3 bases from J; junction bases left unmatched: 4. The CDR3 consists of 14 residues. CDR1 and CDR2 (germline): SGHVS, FNYEAQ. CDR3 protein: CASSELAGSYEQYF. The CDR3 DNA follows: TGTGCCAGCAGCGAACTAGCGGGAAGCTACGAGCAGTACTTC.